This passage covers 23 T cell receptor beta chains from one sample sequenced in a study of early T cells in non-severe SARS-CoV-2 infection. From the 5' RACE reads, TCRdb called clonotypes with MiXCR, one entry per CDR3 protein. This sample yields 35,000 to 40,000 distinct CDR3 sequences, of which roughly 5.6% are seen a single time; 30% belongs to the top ten. The sequenced material came from whole blood. Receptors originate from an adult who was a healthcare worker with PCR-confirmed SARS-CoV-2 infection or an uninfected control (not recorded which).

The table lists this clonotype with many counts. CDR3 in DNA: TGTGCAGGGGCGGATAACTATGGCTACACCTTC. Amino acid sequence: CAGADNYGYTF. V is TRBV7-9 and J is TRBJ1-2; possible D gene TRBD1, 5 bases. The CDR3 consists of 11 residues. The V gene's germline CDR1 is SEHNR and CDR2 FQNEAQ (reference sequence). The full variable domain, rest sourced from reference TRBV7-9 and TRBJ1-2, is DTGVSQNPRHKITKRGQNVTFRCDPISEHNRLYWYRQTLGQGPEFLTYFQNEAQLEKSRLLSDRFSAERPKGSFSTLEIQRTEQGDSAMYLCAGADNYGYTFGSGTRLTVV.

In this sample, this clonotype turned up many times. This sequence joins TRBV7-2 and TRBJ2-2, with D unclear. Trimming pared 4 bases from V and 4 bases from J, leaving 7 bases between. CDR1 and CDR2 (germline): SGHTA, FQGNSA. CDR3 size: 13 residues. CDR3 sequence reads: CASSWVFTGELFF. In DNA, the CDR3 is TGTGCCAGCAGCTGGGTCTTCACCGGGGAGCTGTTTTTT.

This clonotype has a handful of counts. The chain has TRBV12-3 or TRBV12-4 and TRBJ2-7, with 11 bases fitting TRBD1. Trimming cost V 6 bases and J 1 base; bases outside gene matches: 8. The CDR3 runs to 16 residues. CDR3 sequence (DNA): TGTGCCAGCAGCAAGGGACAGGGGGTTATATCCTACGAGCAGTACTTC. Amino acid sequence: CASSKGQGVISYEQYF.

There are many counts of this clonotype. V is TRBV18 and J is TRBJ2-1, with a possible D match to TRBD2 (6 bases). CDR3 length: 14 amino acids. CDR1 KGHSH and CDR2 LQKENI come from the germline V gene. Trimming removed 3 bases from V and 3 bases from J, with 9 bases in between. The CDR3 DNA reads TGTGCCAGCTCACCTGAGCGGGTCTACAATGAGCAGTTCTTC. Encoded protein: CASSPERVYNEQFF.

This clonotype was counted ten times or more. J is TRBJ2-7 and V is TRBV5-6, with D possibly being TRBD2 (5 bases). V was clipped by 4 bases and J by 3 bases, with 20 bases between them. Germline loops: CDR1 SGHDT, CDR2 YYEEEE. CDR3 length: 16 amino acids. The CDR3, as DNA: TGTGCCAGCAGCCGCACCGGGTGGACGGGATTCTACGAGCAGTACTTC. Translation: CASSRTGWTGFYEQYF.

This clonotype has ten or more counts. V gene TRBV25-1 combines with J gene TRBJ2-2; 7 bases fit TRBD2. This CDR3 has 19 residues. Germline CDR1 is MGHDK and CDR2 is SYGVNS. Trimming took 4 bases from V and 2 from J; bases not matched to a gene: 16. In nucleotides, the CDR3 is TGTGCCAGCAGTGTCCTGAGTGGGAGGGGAGGTTTTAACACCGGGGAGCTGTTTTTT. Protein sequence: CASSVLSGRGGFNTGELFF.

Only a few counts were recorded for this clonotype. This chain joins TRBV7-3 and TRBJ2-3; no reliable D call. Looked up from germline, CDR1 is SGHTA and CDR2 is FQGTGA. Deletions cut 2 bases from V and 4 bases from J, with 10 bases between. CDR3 length: 14 residues. In nucleotides, the CDR3 is TGTGCCAGCAGCTTACGTTCGTCGCCAGATACGCAGTATTTT. Protein sequence: CASSLRSSPDTQYF. The full variable domain, with the rest looked up from reference TRBV7-3 and TRBJ2-3, is GAGVSQTPSNKVTEKGKYVELRCDPISGHTALYWYRQSLGQGPEFLIYFQGTGAADDSGLPNDRFFAVRPEGSVSTLKIQRTERGDSAVYLCASSLRSSPDTQYFGPGTRLTVL.

This clonotype was seen more than once but under ten times. The DNA of the CDR3 is TGTGCCAGCAGCCAGGGTGAGGGTACGCAGTATTTT. It codes for CASSQGEGTQYF. The V gene is TRBV7-6, the J gene TRBJ2-3, with D perhaps TRBD1 or TRBD2 (5 bases each). The germline CDR1 and CDR2 sequences are SGHVS and FNYEAQ. Trimming cost V 5 bases and J 8 bases, with 11 bases left between them. The CDR3 runs to 12 residues.

Ten or more counts support this clonotype. V and J are TRBV5-4 and TRBJ2-1, with 16 bases that match TRBD2. The CDR3 spans 16 residues. Trimming took 4 bases from V and 9 from J; bases not matched to a gene: 7. Looked up from germline, CDR1 is SGHNT and CDR2 is YYREEE (reference sequence). CDR3 DNA: TGTGCCAGCAGCCCGGTGGGACTAGCGGGAGGGGGTGAGCAGTTCTTC. Translated, it gives CASSPVGLAGGGEQFF. Together with reference TRBV5-4 and TRBJ2-1, the CDR3 gives the full variable domain: ETGVTQSPTHLIKTRGQQVTLRCSSQSGHNTVSWYQQALGQGPQFIFQYYREEENGRGNFPPRFSGLQFPNYSSELNVNALELDDSALYLCASSPVGLAGGGEQFFGPGTRLTVL.

This clonotype was observed at least ten times. The V gene is TRBV5-4, the J gene TRBJ2-3, with TRBD2 matching over 10 bases. The CDR3 contains 15 residues. J was trimmed by 6 bases and V by 9 bases; bases with no gene match: 13. Per germline, CDR1 SGHNT and CDR2 YYREEE (reference sequence). CDR3 amino acids: CAISGLAGDVDTQYF. The CDR3 coding sequence is TGTGCCATTTCGGGGCTAGCGGGAGATGTGGATACGCAGTATTTT.

This clonotype appeared many times. V is TRBV15 and J is TRBJ2-3; D not certain. Deletions cut 6 bases from V and 6 bases from J, with 25 bases between. CDR1 LNHNV and CDR2 YYDKDF come from the germline V gene (reference sequence). The CDR3 length is 17 residues. CDR3 bases: TGTGCCACCAGTGTAGACGAAGGTGGCCCACTGGGGGATACGCAGTATTTT. Its translation is CATSVDEGGPLGDTQYF.

This clonotype was counted many times. CDR3 region: CASSYSKGTEAFF. The DNA of the CDR3 is TGTGCCAGCAGTTACTCGAAGGGGACTGAAGCTTTCTTT. The chain couples TRBV6-6 to TRBJ1-1; D possibly corresponds to TRBD1 (5 bases). This CDR3 has 13 amino acids. Germline assignment: CDR1 MNHNY and CDR2 SVGAGI (reference sequence). Trimming cost V 0 bases and J 5 bases, with 7 bases left between them.

This clonotype was recorded many times. The chain recombines TRBV20-1 with TRBJ1-2, with TRBD1 matching 8 bases. The CDR3 runs to 14 residues. Germline CDR1 is DFQATT and CDR2 is SNEGSKA (reference sequence). V shed 4 bases and J 5 bases; nucleotides not matched to a gene: 9. The CDR3 region has the DNA TGCAGTGCTACTGGACAGGGCCTGCCATATGGCTACACCTTC. It specifies CSATGQGLPYGYTF.

This clonotype was counted ten times or more. V usage is TRBV28 and J usage is TRBJ1-2; 11 bases agree with TRBD1. V was clipped by 7 bases and J by 7 bases; unmatched bases: 11. Germline assignment: CDR1 MDHEN and CDR2 SYDVKM. There are 15 residues in the CDR3. The DNA for the CDR3 is TGTGCCAGCACGGACTGGACAGGGGGCCTCGCTGGCTACACCTTC. Protein: CASTDWTGGLAGYTF.

This clonotype was detected ten times or more. The J gene is TRBJ1-1, the V gene TRBV4-3; the D is unclear. The V and J ends lost 0 bases and 5 bases respectively, with 22 bases between them. Germline loops: CDR1 LGHNA, CDR2 YSLEER. The CDR3 sequence is 18 residues long. This CDR3 is CASSQDHMRGGPKTEAFF. DNA of the CDR3: TGCGCCAGCAGCCAAGATCATATGAGAGGAGGACCAAAAACTGAAGCTTTCTTT.

This sequence joins TRBV2 and TRBJ1-5; TRBD1 aligns across 10 bases. The CDR3 sequence is 15 residues long. The J segment lost 1 base and the V segment lost 6 bases, leaving 3 bases of the junction unmatched. CDR1 SNHLY and CDR2 FYNNEI come from the germline V gene. CDR3 loop: CASRGDRGSNQPQHF. The CDR3, as DNA: TGTGCCAGCAGGGGGGACAGGGGCAGCAATCAGCCCCAGCATTTT.

This clonotype was detected ten times or more. V gene TRBV19 combines with J gene TRBJ2-7; the match to TRBD1 covers 9 bases. The CDR3 sequence is 15 residues long. Germline CDR1 reads LNHDA; CDR2 reads SQIVND (reference sequence). J lost 7 bases, V lost 5 bases, and 12 bases had no gene match. DNA for the CDR3: TGTGCCAGTAGTTCCCCCCCGGGACAGGGACGGGAGCAGTACTTC. It translates to CASSSPPGQGREQYF.

V and J are TRBV20-1 and TRBJ1-2; 7 bases fit TRBD1. Germline trimming cut 3 bases from V and 4 bases from J; bases unmatched to any gene: 5. CDR1 and CDR2 from the germline V gene are DFQATT and SNEGSKA (reference sequence). The CDR3 runs to 13 residues. CDR3 protein: CSARTGNIYGYTF. Written as DNA, the CDR3 is TGCAGTGCTAGGACAGGGAATATCTATGGCTACACCTTC.

This clonotype was found many times. The chain recombines TRBV18 with TRBJ2-1; D is undetermined. V lost 6 bases, J lost 9 bases, and 15 bases lay in between. The CDR3 is 13 residues long. Germline V gene sequence: CDR1 KGHSH, CDR2 LQKENI. The CDR3 reads CASSSPRHPEQFF. As DNA, the CDR3 is TGTGCCAGCTCGTCCCCCCGACACCCTGAGCAGTTCTTC.

Ten or more counts support this clonotype. This chain connects TRBV11-3 to TRBJ2-1; D is uncertain. Per germline, CDR1 SGHNT and CDR2 YENEEA. Trimming shortened V by 7 bases and J by 0 bases, and 16 bases separated the two germline ends. CDR3 length: 16 amino acids. The CDR3 DNA reads TGTGCCAGCACTTCCAGACTGAGAGGCTCCTACAATGAGCAGTTCTTC. As protein: CASTSRLRGSYNEQFF.

The sample holds many counts of this clonotype. The chain couples TRBV19 to TRBJ2-2; 9 nucleotides match TRBD1. The CDR3 contains 17 residues. Germline loops: CDR1 LNHDA, CDR2 SQIVND (reference sequence). V lost 5 bases and J lost 2; bases outside the gene matches: 9. The CDR3 reads CASSPQGTGRNTGELFF. The CDR3 DNA sequence: TGTGCCAGTAGTCCTCAGGGGACAGGGCGAAACACCGGGGAGCTGTTTTTT.

This clonotype was counted many times. V is TRBV6-6 and J is TRBJ2-5; 9 bases fit TRBD1. Germline V lookup: CDR1 MNHNY, CDR2 SVGAGI (reference sequence). This CDR3 is 14 amino acids long. Losses at the gene ends were 6 bases for V and 3 bases for J; bases not matched to a gene: 5. The CDR3 spells CASSPRTGEETQYF. The CDR3 DNA is TGTGCCAGCAGCCCACGGACAGGGGAAGAGACCCAGTACTTC.

This clonotype was picked up many times. The V gene is TRBV6-5, the J gene TRBJ2-3; 12 nucleotides agree with TRBD2. The junction had 9 bases not matched to a gene; V was cut back by 6 bases and J by 11 bases. The V gene's germline CDR1 is MNHEY and CDR2 SVGAGI. The CDR3 is 14 amino acids. The CDR3: CASRPTSGSSWQYF. Written as DNA, the CDR3 is TGTGCCAGCAGGCCGACTAGCGGGAGCTCCTGGCAGTATTTT.